The clone carrying this TCR beta chain was recorded at least ten times. Its antigen is not identified. This sample was taken from a study of T cells after yellow fever vaccination. Study-level background: Fractions of low cell number were prepared using SMART-Seq v4 Ultra Low Input.

TCRdb independently ran MiXCR on the 5' RACE reads; one entry per CDR3 protein. Here the sample spans approximately 300,000 distinct CDR3 sequences, 10% to 15% being singletons. J was trimmed by 5 bases and V by 1 base; bases with no gene match: 3. The CDR3 runs 14 residues. Germline CDR1 and CDR2: DFQATT and SNEGSKA (reference sequence). Study-wide points: Post-booster repertoires contained most primary-vaccination clones again (96% CD4, 85% to 90% CD8).

This rearrangement joins TRBV20-1 to TRBJ1-5, with 9 bases fitting TRBD1. The TCR sequence derives from a man aged 25 to 40 who received the YFV17D yellow fever vaccine. The sample was CD4+ T cells sorted from PBMCs, taken 45 days after the yellow fever booster vaccination. CDR3 in amino acids: CSARGDRGDQPQHF. The CDR3 DNA is TGCAGTGCTAGAGGTGACAGGGGGGATCAGCCCCAGCATTTT.